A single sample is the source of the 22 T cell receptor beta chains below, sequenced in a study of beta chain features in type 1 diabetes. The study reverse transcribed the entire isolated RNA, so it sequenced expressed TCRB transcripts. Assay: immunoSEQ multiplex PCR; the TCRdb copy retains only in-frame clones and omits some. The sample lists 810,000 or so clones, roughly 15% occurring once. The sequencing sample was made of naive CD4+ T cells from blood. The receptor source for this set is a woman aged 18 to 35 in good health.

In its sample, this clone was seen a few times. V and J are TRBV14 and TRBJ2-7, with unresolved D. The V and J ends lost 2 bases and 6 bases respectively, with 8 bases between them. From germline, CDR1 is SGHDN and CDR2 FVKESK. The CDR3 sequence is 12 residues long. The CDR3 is CASSQTRVEQYF. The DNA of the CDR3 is TGTGCCAGCAGCCAAACCCGGGTCGAGCAGTACTTC.

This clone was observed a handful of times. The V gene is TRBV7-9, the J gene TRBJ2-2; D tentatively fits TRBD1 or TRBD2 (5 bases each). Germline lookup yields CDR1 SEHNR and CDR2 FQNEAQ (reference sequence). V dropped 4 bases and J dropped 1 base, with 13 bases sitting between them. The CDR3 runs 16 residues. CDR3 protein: CASSSPGTLNTGELFF. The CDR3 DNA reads TGTGCCAGCAGCTCGCCCGGGACCCTGAACACCGGGGAGCTGTTTTTT. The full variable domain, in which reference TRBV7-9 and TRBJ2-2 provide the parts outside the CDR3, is DTGVSQNPRHKITKRGQNVTFRCDPISEHNRLYWYRQTLGQGPEFLTYFQNEAQLEKSRLLSDRFSAERPKGSFSTLEIQRTEQGDSAMYLCASSSPGTLNTGELFFGEGSRLTVL.

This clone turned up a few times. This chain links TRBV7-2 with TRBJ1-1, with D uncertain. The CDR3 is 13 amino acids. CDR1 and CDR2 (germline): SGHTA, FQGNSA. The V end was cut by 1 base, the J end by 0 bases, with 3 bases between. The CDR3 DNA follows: TGTGCCAGCAGCTTAGAGTTGAACACTGAAGCTTTCTTT. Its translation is CASSLELNTEAFF. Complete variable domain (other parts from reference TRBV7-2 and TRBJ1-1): GAGVSQSPSNKVTEKGKDVELRCDPISGHTALYWYRQSLGQGLEFLIYFQGNSAPDKSGLPSDRFSAERTGGSVSTLTIQRTQQEDSAVYLCASSLELNTEAFFGQGTRLTVV.

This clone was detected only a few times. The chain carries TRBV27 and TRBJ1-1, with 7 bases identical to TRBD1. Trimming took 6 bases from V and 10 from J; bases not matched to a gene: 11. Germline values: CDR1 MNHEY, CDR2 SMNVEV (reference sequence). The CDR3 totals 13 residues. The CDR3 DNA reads TGTGCCAGCAGCCCTACAGGGGTTCGTGGAGCTTTCTTT. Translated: CASSPTGVRGAFF.

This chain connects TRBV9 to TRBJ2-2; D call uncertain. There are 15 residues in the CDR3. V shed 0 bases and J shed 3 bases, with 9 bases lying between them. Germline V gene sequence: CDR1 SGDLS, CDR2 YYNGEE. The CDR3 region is CASSVDLHYTGELFF. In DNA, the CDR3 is TGTGCCAGCAGCGTAGACCTACATTACACCGGGGAGCTGTTTTTT.

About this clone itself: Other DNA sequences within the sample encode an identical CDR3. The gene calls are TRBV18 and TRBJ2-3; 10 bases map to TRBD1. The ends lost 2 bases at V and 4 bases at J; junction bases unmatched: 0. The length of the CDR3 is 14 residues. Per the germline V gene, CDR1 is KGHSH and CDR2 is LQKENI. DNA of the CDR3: TGTGCCAGCTCACCAGGGACAGGGGCAGATACGCAGTATTTT. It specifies CASSPGTGADTQYF.

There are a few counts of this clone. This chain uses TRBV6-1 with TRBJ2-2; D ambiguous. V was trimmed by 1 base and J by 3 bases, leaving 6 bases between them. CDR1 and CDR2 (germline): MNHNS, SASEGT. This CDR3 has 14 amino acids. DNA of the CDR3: TGTGCCAGCAGTGAAGTCCCGTACACCGGGGAGCTGTTTTTT. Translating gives CASSEVPYTGELFF.

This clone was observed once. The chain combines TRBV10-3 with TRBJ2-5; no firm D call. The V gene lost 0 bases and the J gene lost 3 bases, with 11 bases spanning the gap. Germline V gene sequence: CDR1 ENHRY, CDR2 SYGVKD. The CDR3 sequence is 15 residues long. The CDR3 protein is CAISESGFREETQYF. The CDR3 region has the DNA TGTGCCATCAGTGAGTCAGGGTTTCGGGAAGAGACCCAGTACTTC.

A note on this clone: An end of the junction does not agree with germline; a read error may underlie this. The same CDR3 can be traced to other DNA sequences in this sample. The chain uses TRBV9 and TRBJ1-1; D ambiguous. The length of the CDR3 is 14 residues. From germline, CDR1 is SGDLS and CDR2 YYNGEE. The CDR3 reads CASSVGTANTEAFF. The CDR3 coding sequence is TGTGCCAGCAGCGTAGGCACTGCGAACACTGAAGCCTTCTTT.

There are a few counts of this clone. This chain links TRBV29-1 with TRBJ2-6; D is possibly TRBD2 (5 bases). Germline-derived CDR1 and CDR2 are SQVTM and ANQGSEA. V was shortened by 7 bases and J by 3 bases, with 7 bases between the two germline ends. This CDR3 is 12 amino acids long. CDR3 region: CSAEGGANVLTF. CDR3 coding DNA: TGCAGCGCCGAGGGTGGGGCCAACGTCCTGACTTTC.

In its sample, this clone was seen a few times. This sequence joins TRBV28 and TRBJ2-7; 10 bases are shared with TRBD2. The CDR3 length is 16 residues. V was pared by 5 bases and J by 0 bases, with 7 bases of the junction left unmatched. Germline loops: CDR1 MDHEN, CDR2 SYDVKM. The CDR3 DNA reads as TGTGCCAGCAGTACCCCGGCTAGCGGGAGCTCCTACGAGCAGTACTTC. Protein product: CASSTPASGSSYEQYF.

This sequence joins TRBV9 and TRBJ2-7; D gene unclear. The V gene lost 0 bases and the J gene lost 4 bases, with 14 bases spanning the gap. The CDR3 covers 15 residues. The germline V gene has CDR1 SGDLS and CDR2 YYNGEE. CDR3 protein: CASSVDPGPLYEQYF. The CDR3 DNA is TGTGCCAGCAGCGTAGATCCGGGTCCCCTATACGAGCAGTACTTC.

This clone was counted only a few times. The CDR3 spells CASRLSASGGPSTQYF. As DNA, the CDR3 is TGTGCCAGCAGGTTGTCTGCATCGGGAGGGCCGAGTACGCAGTATTTT. The rearrangement uses TRBV5-4 and TRBJ2-3, with TRBD2 identical over 8 bases. Germline V gene sequence: CDR1 SGHNT, CDR2 YYREEE (reference sequence). The trim removed 5 bases at V and 8 bases at J, leaving 16 bases unmatched. This CDR3 contains 16 residues. The whole variable domain, filled in from reference TRBV5-4 and TRBJ2-3, reads ETGVTQSPTHLIKTRGQQVTLRCSSQSGHNTVSWYQQALGQGPQFIFQYYREEENGRGNFPPRFSGLQFPNYSSELNVNALELDDSALYLCASRLSASGGPSTQYFGPGTRLTVL.

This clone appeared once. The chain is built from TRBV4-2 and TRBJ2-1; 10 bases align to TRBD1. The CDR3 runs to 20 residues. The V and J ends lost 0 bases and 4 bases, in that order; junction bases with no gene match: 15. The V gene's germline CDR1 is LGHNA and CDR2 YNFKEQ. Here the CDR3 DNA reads TGTGCCAGCAGCCAAGAAGGGGGGACAGGGGCTATCGGGGCATACAATGAGCAGTTCTTC. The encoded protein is CASSQEGGTGAIGAYNEQFF.

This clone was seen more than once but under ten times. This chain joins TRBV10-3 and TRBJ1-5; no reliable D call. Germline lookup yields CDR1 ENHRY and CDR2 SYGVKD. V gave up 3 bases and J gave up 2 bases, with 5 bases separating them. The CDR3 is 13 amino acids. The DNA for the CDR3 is TGTGCCATCAGTGACGACGGCAATCAGCCCCAGCATTTT. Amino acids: CAISDDGNQPQHF.

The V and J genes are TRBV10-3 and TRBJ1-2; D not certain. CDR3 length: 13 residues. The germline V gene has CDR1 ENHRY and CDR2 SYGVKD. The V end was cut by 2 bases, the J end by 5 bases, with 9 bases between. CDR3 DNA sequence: TGTGCCATCAGTGAGGGCCGGGTTTATGGCTACACCTTC. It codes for CAISEGRVYGYTF.

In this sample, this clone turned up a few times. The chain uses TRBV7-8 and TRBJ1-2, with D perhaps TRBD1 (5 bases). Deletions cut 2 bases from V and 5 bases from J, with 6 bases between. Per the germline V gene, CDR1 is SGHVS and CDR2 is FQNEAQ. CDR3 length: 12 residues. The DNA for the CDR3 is TGTGCCAGCAGCTTAAAGGGGTATGGCTACACCTTC. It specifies CASSLKGYGYTF.

The CDR3 is CASSVGRGGTEAFF. CDR3 in DNA: TGTGCCAGCAGCGTTGGGCGGGGAGGCACTGAAGCTTTCTTT. The genes are TRBV9 and TRBJ1-1; D remains unclear. V lost 2 bases to trimming and J lost 4 bases, with 12 bases between them. The germline CDR1 and CDR2 sequences are SGDLS and YYNGEE. The CDR3 has 14 residues.

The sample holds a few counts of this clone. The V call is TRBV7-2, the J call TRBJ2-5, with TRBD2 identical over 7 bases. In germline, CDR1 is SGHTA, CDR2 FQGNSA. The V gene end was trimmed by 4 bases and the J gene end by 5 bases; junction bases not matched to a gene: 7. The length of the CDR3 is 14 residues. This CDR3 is CASSSQAGVETQYF. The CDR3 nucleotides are TGTGCCAGCAGCTCCCAGGCGGGAGTGGAGACCCAGTACTTC.

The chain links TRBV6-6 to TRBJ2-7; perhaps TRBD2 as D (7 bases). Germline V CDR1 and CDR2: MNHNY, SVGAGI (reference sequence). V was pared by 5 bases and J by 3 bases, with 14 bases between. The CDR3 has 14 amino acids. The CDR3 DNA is TGTGCCAGCAGTAGGGACACGGGAGGCTACGAGCAGTACTTC. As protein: CASSRDTGGYEQYF.

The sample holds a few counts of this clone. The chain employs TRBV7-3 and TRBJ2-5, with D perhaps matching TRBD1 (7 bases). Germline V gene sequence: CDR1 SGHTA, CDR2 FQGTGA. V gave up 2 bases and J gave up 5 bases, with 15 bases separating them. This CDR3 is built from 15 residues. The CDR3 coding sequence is TGTGCCAGCAGCTTAGGCGGGACAGTTCTGGAGACCCAGTACTTC. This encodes CASSLGGTVLETQYF.

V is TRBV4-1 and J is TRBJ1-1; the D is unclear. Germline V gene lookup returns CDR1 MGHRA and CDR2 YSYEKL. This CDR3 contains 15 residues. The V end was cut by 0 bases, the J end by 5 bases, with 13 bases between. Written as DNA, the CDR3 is TGCGCCAGCAGCCAAGATTCGAGAGGAGAGACTGAAGCTTTCTTT. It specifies CASSQDSRGETEAFF.